A single sample gave rise to the 21 T cell receptor beta chains below, sequenced in a study of T cells in Graves' hyperthyroidism and ophthalmopathy. Amplification targeted TCR beta CDR3 regions from RNA transcripts. The HTBI set primed first-round TCR CDR3 RT-PCR. TCRdb used MiXCR to reprocess the multiplex PCR reads, holding one entry per CDR3 protein. In the table there are 500,000 to 700,000 distinct CDR3 sequences, roughly 17% of which are singletons. Sample: blood. These receptors all stem from a woman under 30 with Graves' hyperthyroidism.

This clonotype showed up just a few times. The chain is built from TRBV18 and TRBJ2-1; 9 positions match TRBD2. The junction had 7 bases not matched to a gene; V was cut back by 3 bases and J by 4 bases. The CDR3 contains 16 residues. In germline, CDR1 is KGHSH, CDR2 LQKENI. Here the CDR3 reads CASSPGPGLAYNEQFF. The CDR3 region has the DNA TGTGCCAGCTCACCCGGACCGGGACTAGCTTACAATGAGCAGTTCTTC.

In its sample, this clonotype was seen many times. V and J are TRBV6-1 and TRBJ1-1; no definite D call. Germline assignment: CDR1 MNHNS and CDR2 SASEGT. This CDR3 spans 14 amino acids. The V and J ends lost 1 base and 4 bases respectively, with 10 bases between them. This CDR3 reads CASSEDLGPTEAFF. For the CDR3, the DNA is TGTGCCAGCAGTGAAGATCTAGGGCCCACTGAAGCTTTCTTT.

At least ten counts were recorded for this clonotype. The chain recombines TRBV7-2 with TRBJ2-5; 8 positions match TRBD2. V lost 5 bases and J lost 5; bases outside the gene matches: 13. Germline CDR1 and CDR2: SGHTA and FQGNSA. The CDR3 consists of 16 residues. As DNA, the CDR3 is TGTGCCAGCAGCCCACCACGGGGGGGCTGGGGGGAGACCCAGTACTTC. Its translation is CASSPPRGGWGETQYF.

This clonotype turned up a few times. CDR3 DNA: TGTGCCAGCAGAACAGTACCGCTTGAAGCTTTCTTT. Protein sequence: CASRTVPLEAFF. The chain is built from TRBV6-1 and TRBJ1-1; D not resolved. Germline V lookup: CDR1 MNHNS, CDR2 SASEGT. Trimming left V 6 bases short and J 7 bases short, with 12 bases between. CDR3 length: 12 amino acids.

This clonotype showed up many times. V is TRBV4-1 and J is TRBJ1-2; weak D call: TRBD1 (6 bases). The V gene's germline CDR1 is MGHRA and CDR2 YSYEKL. The CDR3 is made up of 14 amino acids. With 4 bases removed from V and 4 bases from J, the gap between germline ends came to 13 bases. In DNA, the CDR3 is TGCGCCAGCAGCCGCAGGGGTGAGGGCTATGGCTACACCTTC. This sequence encodes CASSRRGEGYGYTF.

The chain has TRBV5-1 and TRBJ2-1, with 9 bases lining up with TRBD1. V was pared by 2 bases and J by 6 bases, with 9 bases of the junction left unmatched. The length of the CDR3 is 16 residues. CDR1 and CDR2 (germline): SGHRS, YFSETQ. The CDR3 DNA reads TGCGCCAGCAGCTTCCGAGTGGACAGGGGAGGCAATGAGCAGTTCTTC. It is translated as CASSFRVDRGGNEQFF.

The genes are TRBV10-1 and TRBJ2-5, with 7 nucleotides matching TRBD2. Germline-derived CDR1 and CDR2 are WNHNN and SYGVQD (reference sequence). V lost 3 bases to trimming and J lost 9 bases; unmatched junction nucleotides: 7. The length of the CDR3 is 13 residues. CDR3 amino acids: CASSDQRGGAQYF. The CDR3 DNA sequence: TGCGCCAGCAGTGACCAGCGGGGAGGGGCCCAGTACTTC.

This clonotype was seen only a few times. The chain uses TRBV24-1 and TRBJ2-1; 9 positions agree with TRBD2. After removal of 4 bases from V and 6 bases from J, the junction contained 12 bases not matched to a gene. CDR1 is KGHDR and CDR2 is SFDVKD in the germline V gene. The CDR3 is made up of 17 amino acids. Here the CDR3 reads CATSDLALAGARNEQFF. CDR3 DNA sequence: TGTGCCACCAGTGACCTTGCCTTAGCGGGAGCCCGCAATGAGCAGTTCTTC.

In regard to this clonotype: A single base separates this from a much larger clone, so it may be a read error. The V call is TRBV3-1, the J call TRBJ2-1, with TRBD2 matching over 8 bases. Trimming cost V 4 bases and J 5 bases; bases outside gene matches: 13. This CDR3 is 17 amino acids long. CDR1 is LGHDT and CDR2 is YNNKEL in the germline V gene (reference sequence). The CDR3 sequence is CASSRPGWTSLHNEQFF. Here the CDR3 DNA reads TGTGCCAGCAGCCGTCCTGGCTGGACTAGCCTCCACAATGAGCAGTTCTTC.

This clonotype showed up many times. The chain recombines TRBV3-1 with TRBJ2-1; 7 nucleotides align to TRBD1. Per the germline V gene, CDR1 is LGHDT and CDR2 is YNNKEL (reference sequence). Trimming at V came to 4 bases and at J to 5 bases, leaving 11 bases not matched to a gene. This CDR3 spans 16 amino acids. The CDR3 protein is CASSPLTGTINNEQFF. CDR3 sequence (DNA): TGTGCCAGCAGCCCTTTGACAGGGACCATCAACAATGAGCAGTTCTTC.

This clonotype was found many times. The chain is built from TRBV6-5 and TRBJ2-1; perhaps TRBD1 as D (5 bases). The CDR3 has 17 residues. Germline CDR1 is MNHEY and CDR2 is SVGAGI. V was clipped by 1 base and J by 6 bases, with 19 bases between them. In DNA, the CDR3 is TGTGCCAGCAGTTACTTTTCCCCTCAGGGTCTGAGCAATGAGCAGTTCTTC. This sequence encodes CASSYFSPQGLSNEQFF.

This clonotype was picked up many times. The chain carries TRBV7-9 and TRBJ2-3, with D tentatively TRBD1 (5 bases). The CDR3 covers 12 residues. V was clipped by 6 bases and J by 5 bases, with 9 bases between them. Germline V gene data show CDR1 as SEHNR and CDR2 as FQNEAQ (reference sequence). Written as DNA, the CDR3 is TGTGCCAGCAGGGGGCAGAAAGATACGCAGTATTTT. Its protein product is CASRGQKDTQYF.

This clonotype was seen a handful of times. Here the CDR3 DNA reads TGCGCCAGCAGCCCGAGGACTAGCGGGGGTACGAGGACCGGGGAGCTGTTTTTT. This gives the protein CASSPRTSGGTRTGELFF. The V and J genes are TRBV5-1 and TRBJ2-2, with TRBD2 identical over 13 bases. The V and J ends lost 4 bases and 5 bases, in that order; junction bases with no gene match: 11. Looked up from germline, CDR1 is SGHRS and CDR2 is YFSETQ. CDR3 length: 18 amino acids.

This clonotype was recorded many times. This sequence joins TRBV28 and TRBJ2-1, with 9 bases that match TRBD1. J lost 5 bases, V lost 5 bases, and 13 bases had no gene match. The CDR3 runs 17 residues. Looked up from germline, CDR1 is MDHEN and CDR2 is SYDVKM. As DNA, the CDR3 is TGTGCCAGCAGTGCTACCGGGGGACAGGGTTTCAACAATGAGCAGTTCTTC. Residues: CASSATGGQGFNNEQFF.

The genes are TRBV20-1 and TRBJ2-7, with a possible D match to TRBD2 (5 bases). Germline-derived CDR1 and CDR2 are DFQATT and SNEGSKA (reference sequence). This CDR3 is 16 amino acids long. Trimming stripped 0 bases from V and 2 bases from J, with 17 bases between. CDR3 in DNA: TGCAGTGCTAGAGATAGTCGGCGGGCCAATCCCTACGAGCAGTACTTC. Protein product: CSARDSRRANPYEQYF.

The genes are TRBV27 and TRBJ2-2; TRBD2 matches 9 bases. Germline CDR1 and CDR2: MNHEY and SMNVEV (reference sequence). V was clipped by 6 bases and J by 2 bases; unmatched bases: 10. There are 17 residues in the CDR3. CDR3 sequence reads: CASRHHPREGNTGELFF. The CDR3 DNA is TGTGCCAGCAGACACCACCCGCGGGAGGGCAACACCGGGGAGCTGTTTTTT.

This clonotype has ten or more counts. CDR3 sequence: CSAFPESSYEQYF. The CDR3 nucleotides read TGCAGTGCTTTTCCAGAGAGCTCCTACGAGCAGTACTTC. This rearrangement joins TRBV20-1 to TRBJ2-7; D call uncertain. CDR1 is DFQATT, CDR2 SNEGSKA, per germline (reference sequence). V was cut by 5 bases and J by 0 bases, with 11 bases left in between. The CDR3 sequence is 13 residues long.

As for this clonotype: This could be a read error, since a much larger clone is one nucleotide away. The V gene is TRBV12-3 or TRBV12-4, the J gene TRBJ1-1, with a tentative D call TRBD1 (6 bases). This CDR3 comprises 14 residues. Trimming cost V 8 bases and J 5 bases, with 18 bases left between them. The CDR3 protein is CASGRTGFLTEAFF. CDR3 DNA sequence: TGTGCCAGCGGCCGAACAGGGTTTCTAACTGAAGCTTTCTTT.

At least ten counts were recorded for this clonotype. CDR3 in DNA: TGTGCTAGTGGTTTGGTACGGGACACCGGGGAGCTGTTTTTT. This codes for CASGLVRDTGELFF. V is TRBV12-5 and J is TRBJ2-2; D is ambiguous. Deletions cut 0 bases from V and 3 bases from J, with 5 bases between. CDR1 and CDR2 from the germline V gene are LGHNT and FRNRAP. The CDR3 runs to 14 residues.

This clonotype was seen ten or more times. J is TRBJ2-7 and V is TRBV7-9; possible D gene TRBD2, 6 bases. The CDR3 loop spans 14 amino acids. V shed 1 base and J shed 6 bases, with 13 bases lying between them. Germline V gene data show CDR1 as SEHNR and CDR2 as FQNEAQ (reference sequence). This CDR3 is CASSLVGVGSEQYF. CDR3 DNA sequence: TGTGCCAGCAGCTTAGTGGGTGTCGGGAGCGAGCAGTACTTC.

This clonotype came up many times. The chain combines TRBV11-2 with TRBJ2-3; TRBD2 matches 9 bases. Trimming cost V 1 base and J 3 bases; bases outside gene matches: 5. The CDR3 contains 16 residues. Germline lookup yields CDR1 SGHAT and CDR2 FQNNGV. The CDR3 bases are TGTGCCAGCAGCTTAGCTGGCGGGAGGGGTACAGATACGCAGTATTTT. Protein product: CASSLAGGRGTDTQYF.